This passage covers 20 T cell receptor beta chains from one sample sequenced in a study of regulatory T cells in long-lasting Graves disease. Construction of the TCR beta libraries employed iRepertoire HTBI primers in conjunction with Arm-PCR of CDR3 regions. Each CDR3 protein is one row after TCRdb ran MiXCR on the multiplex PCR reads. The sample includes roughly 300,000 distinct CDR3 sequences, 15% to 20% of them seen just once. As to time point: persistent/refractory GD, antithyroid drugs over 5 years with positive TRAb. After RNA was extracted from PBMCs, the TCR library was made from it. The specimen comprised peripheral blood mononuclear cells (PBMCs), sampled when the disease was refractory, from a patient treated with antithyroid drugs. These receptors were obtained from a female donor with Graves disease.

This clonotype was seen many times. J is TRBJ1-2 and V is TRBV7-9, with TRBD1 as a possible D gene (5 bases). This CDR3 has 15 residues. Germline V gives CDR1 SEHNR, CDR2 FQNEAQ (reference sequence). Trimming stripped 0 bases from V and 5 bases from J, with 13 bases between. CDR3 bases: TGTGCCAGCAGCTTAGCGGTCAGGGCCGATTATGGCTACACCTTC. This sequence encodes CASSLAVRADYGYTF.

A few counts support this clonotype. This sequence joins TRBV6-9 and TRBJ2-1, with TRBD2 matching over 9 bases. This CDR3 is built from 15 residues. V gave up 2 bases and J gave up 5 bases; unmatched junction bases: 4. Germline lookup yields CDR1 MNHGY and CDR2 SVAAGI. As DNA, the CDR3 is TGTGCCAGCAGTTATCGTCGCGGGGGGGACAATGAGCAGTTCTTC. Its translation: CASSYRRGGDNEQFF.

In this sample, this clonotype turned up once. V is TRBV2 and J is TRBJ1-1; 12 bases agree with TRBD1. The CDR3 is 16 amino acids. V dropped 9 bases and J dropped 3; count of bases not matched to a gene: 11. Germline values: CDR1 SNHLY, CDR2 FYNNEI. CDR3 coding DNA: TGTGCCAGTTTGGTGGGGACAGGGGGCCGGGACACTGAAGCTTTCTTT. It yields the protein CASLVGTGGRDTEAFF.

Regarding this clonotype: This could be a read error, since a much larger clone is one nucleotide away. The CDR3 sequence is CASSLDRVSGAFF. The DNA of the CDR3 is TGTGCCAGCAGCTTAGATCGGGTAAGTGGAGCTTTCTTT. The gene calls are TRBV11-3 and TRBJ1-1; no clear D gene. The CDR3 consists of 13 residues. Trimming removed 0 bases from V and 10 bases from J, with 12 bases in between. Looked up from germline, CDR1 is SGHNT and CDR2 is YENEEA.

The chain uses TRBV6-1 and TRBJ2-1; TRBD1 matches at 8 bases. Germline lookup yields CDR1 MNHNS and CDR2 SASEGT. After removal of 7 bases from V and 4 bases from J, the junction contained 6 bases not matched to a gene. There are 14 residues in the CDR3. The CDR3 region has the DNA TGTGCCAGCAATGACAGGGGACCTTACAATGAGCAGTTCTTC. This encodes CASNDRGPYNEQFF.

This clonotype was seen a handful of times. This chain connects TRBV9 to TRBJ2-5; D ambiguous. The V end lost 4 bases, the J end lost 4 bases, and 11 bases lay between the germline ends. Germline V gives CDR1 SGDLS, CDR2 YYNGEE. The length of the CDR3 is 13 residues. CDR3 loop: CASSPTPVETQYF. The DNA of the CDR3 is TGTGCCAGCAGCCCAACCCCGGTAGAGACCCAGTACTTC.

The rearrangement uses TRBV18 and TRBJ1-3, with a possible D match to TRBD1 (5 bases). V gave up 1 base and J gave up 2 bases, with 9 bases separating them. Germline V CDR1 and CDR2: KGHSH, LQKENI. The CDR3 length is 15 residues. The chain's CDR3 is CASSPLGTAGNTIYF. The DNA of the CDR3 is TGTGCCAGCTCACCACTAGGGACGGCTGGAAACACCATATATTTT. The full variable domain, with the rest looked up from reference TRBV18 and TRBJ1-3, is NAGVMQNPRHLVRRRGQEARLRCSPMKGHSHVYWYRQLPEEGLKFMVYLQKENIIDESGMPKERFSAEFPKEGPSILRIQQVVRGDSAAYFCASSPLGTAGNTIYFGEGSWLTVV.

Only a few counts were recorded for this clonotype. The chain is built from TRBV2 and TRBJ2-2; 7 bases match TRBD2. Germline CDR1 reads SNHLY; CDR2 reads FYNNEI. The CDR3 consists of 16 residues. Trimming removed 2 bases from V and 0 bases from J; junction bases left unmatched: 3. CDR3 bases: TGTGCCAGCAGTGAAAGTCTAGCGGCGAACACCGGGGAGCTGTTTTTT. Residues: CASSESLAANTGELFF.

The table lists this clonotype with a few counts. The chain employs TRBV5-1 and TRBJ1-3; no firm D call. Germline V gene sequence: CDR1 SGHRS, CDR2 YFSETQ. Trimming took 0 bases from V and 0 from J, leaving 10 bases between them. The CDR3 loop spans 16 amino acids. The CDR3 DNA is TGCGCCAGCAGCTTGGTCCAGGCTAGCTCTGGAAACACCATATATTTT. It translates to CASSLVQASSGNTIYF. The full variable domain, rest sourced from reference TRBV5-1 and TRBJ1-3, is KAGVTQTPRYLIKTRGQQVTLSCSPISGHRSVSWYQQTPGQGLQFLFEYFSETQRNKGNFPGRFSGRQFSNSRSEMNVSTLELGDSALYLCASSLVQASSGNTIYFGEGSWLTVV.

CDR3 DNA sequence: TGTGCCTGGAGTGTAAGTCGGACAGGGGTTTTTGAAAAACTGTTTTTT. It translates to CAWSVSRTGVFEKLFF. The chain uses TRBV30 and TRBJ1-4, with 9 bases lining up with TRBD1. The CDR3 covers 16 residues. The germline CDR1 and CDR2 sequences are GTSNPN and SVGIG (reference sequence). The trim removed 0 bases at V and 7 bases at J, leaving 9 bases unmatched.

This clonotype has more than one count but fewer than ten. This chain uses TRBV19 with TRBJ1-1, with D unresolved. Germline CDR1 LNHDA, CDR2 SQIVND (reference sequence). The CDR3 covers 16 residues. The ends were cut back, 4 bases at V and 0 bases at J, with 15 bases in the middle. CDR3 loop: CASSTGRAELNTEAFF. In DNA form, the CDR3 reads TGTGCCAGTAGTACCGGCAGAGCTGAATTGAACACTGAAGCTTTCTTT.

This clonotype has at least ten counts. The CDR3 DNA follows: TGTGCCAGCAGTTCGGGACAGTTGATTGGAAACACCATATATTTT. Its translation: CASSSGQLIGNTIYF. The chain joins TRBV28 to TRBJ1-3; 7 positions match TRBD1. From germline, CDR1 is MDHEN and CDR2 SYDVKM. The J segment lost 3 bases and the V segment lost 4 bases, leaving 6 bases of the junction unmatched. The CDR3 has 15 amino acids.

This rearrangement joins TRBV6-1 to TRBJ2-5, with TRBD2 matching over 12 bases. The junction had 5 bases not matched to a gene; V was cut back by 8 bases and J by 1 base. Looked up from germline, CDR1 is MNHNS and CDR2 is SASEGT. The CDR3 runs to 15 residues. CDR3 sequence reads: CASGRTSGAQETQYF. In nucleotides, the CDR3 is TGTGCCAGCGGTAGGACTAGCGGGGCCCAAGAGACCCAGTACTTC.

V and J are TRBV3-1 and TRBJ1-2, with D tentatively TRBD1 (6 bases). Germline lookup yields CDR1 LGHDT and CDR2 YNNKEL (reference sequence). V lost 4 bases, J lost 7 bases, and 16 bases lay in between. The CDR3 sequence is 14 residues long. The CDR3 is CASSPPQGGPGYTF. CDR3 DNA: TGTGCCAGCAGCCCCCCACAGGGCGGCCCTGGCTACACCTTC.

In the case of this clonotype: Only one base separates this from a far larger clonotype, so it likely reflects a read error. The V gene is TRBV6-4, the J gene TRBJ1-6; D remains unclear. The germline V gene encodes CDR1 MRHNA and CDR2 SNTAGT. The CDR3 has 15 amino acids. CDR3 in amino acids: CASSYQFSRGSPPHF. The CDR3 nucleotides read TGTGCCAGCAGTTACCAGTTTTCGCGCGGATCACCCCCCCACTTT.

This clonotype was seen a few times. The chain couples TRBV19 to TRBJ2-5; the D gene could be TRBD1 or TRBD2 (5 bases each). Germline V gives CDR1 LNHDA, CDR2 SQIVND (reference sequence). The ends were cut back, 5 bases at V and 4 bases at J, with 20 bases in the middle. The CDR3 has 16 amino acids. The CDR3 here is CASSFFVDSEGETQYF. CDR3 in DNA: TGTGCCAGTAGTTTCTTTGTAGACAGCGAGGGAGAGACCCAGTACTTC.

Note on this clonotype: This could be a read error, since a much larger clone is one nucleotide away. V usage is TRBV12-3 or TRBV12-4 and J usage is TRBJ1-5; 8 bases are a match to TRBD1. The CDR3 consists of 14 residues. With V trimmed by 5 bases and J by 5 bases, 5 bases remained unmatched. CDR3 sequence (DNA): TGTGCCAGCAGTGACAGGGGTGCCGATCAGCCCCAGCATTTT. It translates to CASSDRGADQPQHF.

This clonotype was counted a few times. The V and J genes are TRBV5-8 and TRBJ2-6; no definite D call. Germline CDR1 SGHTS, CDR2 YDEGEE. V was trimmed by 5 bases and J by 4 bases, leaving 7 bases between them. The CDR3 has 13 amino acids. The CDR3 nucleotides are TGTGCCAGCAGATCGTCAGGGGCCAACGTCCTGACTTTC. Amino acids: CASRSSGANVLTF.

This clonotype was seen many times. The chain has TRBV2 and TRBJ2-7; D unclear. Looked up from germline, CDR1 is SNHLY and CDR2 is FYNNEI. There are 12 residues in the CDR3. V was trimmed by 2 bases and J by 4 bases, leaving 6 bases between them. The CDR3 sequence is CASSEIRYEQYF. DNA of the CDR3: TGTGCCAGCAGTGAAATTAGGTACGAGCAGTACTTC.

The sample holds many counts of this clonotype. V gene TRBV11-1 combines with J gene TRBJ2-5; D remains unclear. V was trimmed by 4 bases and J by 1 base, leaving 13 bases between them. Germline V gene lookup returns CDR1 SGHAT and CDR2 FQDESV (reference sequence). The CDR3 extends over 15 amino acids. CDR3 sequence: CASSWGLGSQETQYF. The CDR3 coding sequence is TGTGCCAGCAGCTGGGGATTAGGAAGCCAAGAGACCCAGTACTTC.